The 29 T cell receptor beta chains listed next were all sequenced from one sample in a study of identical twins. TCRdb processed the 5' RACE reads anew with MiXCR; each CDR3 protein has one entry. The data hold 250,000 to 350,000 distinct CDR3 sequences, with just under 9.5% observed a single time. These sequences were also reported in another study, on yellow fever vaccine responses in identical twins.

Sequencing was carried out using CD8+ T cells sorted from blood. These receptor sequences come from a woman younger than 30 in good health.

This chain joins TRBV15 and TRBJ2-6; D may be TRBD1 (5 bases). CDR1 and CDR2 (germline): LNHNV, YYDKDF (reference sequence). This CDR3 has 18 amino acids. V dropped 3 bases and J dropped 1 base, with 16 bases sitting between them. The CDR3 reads CATSSPQEGASGANVLTF. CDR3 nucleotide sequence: TGTGCCACCAGCAGCCCCCAAGAAGGGGCATCTGGGGCCAACGTCCTGACTTTC.

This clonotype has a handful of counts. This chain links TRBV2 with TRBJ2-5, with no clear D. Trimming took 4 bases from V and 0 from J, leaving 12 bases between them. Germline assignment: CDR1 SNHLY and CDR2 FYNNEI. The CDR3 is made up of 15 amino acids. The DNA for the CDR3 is TGTGCCAGCAGTGTCGGCACGACCAACCAAGAGACCCAGTACTTC. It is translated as CASSVGTTNQETQYF.

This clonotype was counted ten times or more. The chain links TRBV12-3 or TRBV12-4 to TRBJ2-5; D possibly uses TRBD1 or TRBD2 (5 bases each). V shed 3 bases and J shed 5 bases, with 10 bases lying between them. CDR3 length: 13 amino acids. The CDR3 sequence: CASSLSGTETQYF. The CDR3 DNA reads TGTGCCAGCAGTTTGAGTGGGACGGAGACCCAGTACTTC.

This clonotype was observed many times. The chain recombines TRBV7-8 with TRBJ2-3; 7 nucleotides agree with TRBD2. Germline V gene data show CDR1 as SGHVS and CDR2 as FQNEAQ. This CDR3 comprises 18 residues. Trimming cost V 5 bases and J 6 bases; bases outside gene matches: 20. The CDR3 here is CASSILAFGRPIWDTQYF. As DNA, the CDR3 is TGTGCCAGCAGCATCCTAGCTTTCGGGAGGCCCATTTGGGATACGCAGTATTTT.

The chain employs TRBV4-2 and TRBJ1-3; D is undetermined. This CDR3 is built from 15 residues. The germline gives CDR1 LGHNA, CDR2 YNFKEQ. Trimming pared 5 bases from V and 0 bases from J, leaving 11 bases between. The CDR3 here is CASSLRENSGNTIYF. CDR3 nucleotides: TGTGCCAGCAGCTTACGGGAGAACTCTGGAAACACCATATATTTT.

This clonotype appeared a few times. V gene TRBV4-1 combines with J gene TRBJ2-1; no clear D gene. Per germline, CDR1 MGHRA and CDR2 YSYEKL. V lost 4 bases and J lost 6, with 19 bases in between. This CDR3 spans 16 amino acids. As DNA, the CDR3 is TGCGCCAGCAGCCCCACCCCGTTGGCTAGAATCAATGAGCAGTTCTTC. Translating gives CASSPTPLARINEQFF.

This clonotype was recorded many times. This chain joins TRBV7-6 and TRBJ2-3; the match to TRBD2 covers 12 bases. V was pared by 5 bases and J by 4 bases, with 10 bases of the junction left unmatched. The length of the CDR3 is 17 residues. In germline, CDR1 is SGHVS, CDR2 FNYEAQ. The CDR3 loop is CASSERTSGVWADTQYF. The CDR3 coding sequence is TGTGCCAGCAGCGAGCGGACTAGCGGGGTTTGGGCAGATACGCAGTATTTT.

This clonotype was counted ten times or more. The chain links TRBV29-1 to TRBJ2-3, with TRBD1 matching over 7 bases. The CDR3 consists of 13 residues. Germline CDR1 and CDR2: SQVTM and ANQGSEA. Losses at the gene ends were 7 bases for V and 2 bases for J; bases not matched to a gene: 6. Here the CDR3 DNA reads TGCAGCGAGTGGGACAGCGACACAGATACGCAGTATTTT. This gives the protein CSEWDSDTDTQYF.

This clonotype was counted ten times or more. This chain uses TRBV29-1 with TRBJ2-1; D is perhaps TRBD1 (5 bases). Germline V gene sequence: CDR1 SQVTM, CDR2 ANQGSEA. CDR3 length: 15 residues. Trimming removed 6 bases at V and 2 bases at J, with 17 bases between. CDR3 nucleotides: TGCAGCGTCCAGGGCCTAGATCTAGCCTACAATGAGCAGTTCTTC. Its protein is CSVQGLDLAYNEQFF.

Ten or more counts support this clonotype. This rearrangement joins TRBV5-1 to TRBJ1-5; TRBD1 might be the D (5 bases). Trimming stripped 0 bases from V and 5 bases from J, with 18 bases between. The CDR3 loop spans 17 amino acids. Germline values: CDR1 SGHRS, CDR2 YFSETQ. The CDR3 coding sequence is TGCGCCAGCAGCTTGGAGCCCGGAGGGGCGGGGGATCAGCCCCAGCATTTT. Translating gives CASSLEPGGAGDQPQHF.

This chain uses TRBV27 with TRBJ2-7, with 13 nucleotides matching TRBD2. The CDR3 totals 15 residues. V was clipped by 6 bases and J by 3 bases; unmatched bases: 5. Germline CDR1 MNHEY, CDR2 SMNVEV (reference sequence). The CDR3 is CASSGLAGELYEQYF. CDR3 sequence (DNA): TGTGCCAGCAGCGGACTAGCGGGAGAGCTCTACGAGCAGTACTTC.

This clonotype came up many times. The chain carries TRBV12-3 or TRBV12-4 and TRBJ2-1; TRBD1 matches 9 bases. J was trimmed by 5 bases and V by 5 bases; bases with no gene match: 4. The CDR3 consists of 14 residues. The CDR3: CASSNRGPDNEQFF. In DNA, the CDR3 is TGTGCCAGCAGTAACAGGGGGCCGGACAATGAGCAGTTCTTC.

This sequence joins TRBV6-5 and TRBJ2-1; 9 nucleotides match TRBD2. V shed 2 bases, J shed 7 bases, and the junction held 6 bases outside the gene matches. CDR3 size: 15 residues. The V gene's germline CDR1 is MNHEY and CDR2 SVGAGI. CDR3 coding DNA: TGTGCCAGCAGTTACCTAGCGGGGTCTGGGAATGAGCAGTTCTTC. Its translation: CASSYLAGSGNEQFF.

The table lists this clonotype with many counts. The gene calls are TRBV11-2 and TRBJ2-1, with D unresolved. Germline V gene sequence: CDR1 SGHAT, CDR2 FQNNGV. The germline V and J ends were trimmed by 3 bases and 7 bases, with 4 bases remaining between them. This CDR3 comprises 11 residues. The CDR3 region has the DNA TGTGCCAGCAGCTTGACGAATGAGCAGTTCTTC. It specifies CASSLTNEQFF.

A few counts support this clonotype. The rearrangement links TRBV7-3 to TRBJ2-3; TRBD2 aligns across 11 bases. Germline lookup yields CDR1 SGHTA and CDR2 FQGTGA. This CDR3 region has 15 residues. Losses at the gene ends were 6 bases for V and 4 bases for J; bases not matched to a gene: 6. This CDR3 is CASSPSGGFADTQYF. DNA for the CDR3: TGTGCCAGCAGTCCTAGCGGGGGGTTCGCAGATACGCAGTATTTT.

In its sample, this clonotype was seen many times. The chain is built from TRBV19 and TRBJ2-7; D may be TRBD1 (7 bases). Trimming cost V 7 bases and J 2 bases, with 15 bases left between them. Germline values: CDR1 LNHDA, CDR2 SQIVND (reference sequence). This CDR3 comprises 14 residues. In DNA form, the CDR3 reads TGTGCCAGTAAACGGCGGAGGGGGCCCTACGAGCAGTACTTC. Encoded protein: CASKRRRGPYEQYF.

The CDR3 DNA is TGCAGTGCTTTCGGACTAGCGGGAGAACAAGAGACCCAGTACTTC. Translating gives CSAFGLAGEQETQYF. The V call is TRBV20-1, the J call TRBJ2-5; 13 nucleotides agree with TRBD2. Trimming cost V 5 bases and J 2 bases; bases outside gene matches: 5. The CDR3 length is 15 residues. CDR1 and CDR2 from the germline V gene are DFQATT and SNEGSKA (reference sequence).

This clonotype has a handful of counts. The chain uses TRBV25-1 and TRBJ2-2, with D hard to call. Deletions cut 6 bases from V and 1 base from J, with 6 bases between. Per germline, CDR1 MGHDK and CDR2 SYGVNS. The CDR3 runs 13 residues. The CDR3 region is CASRGQNTGELFF. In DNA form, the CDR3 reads TGTGCCAGCAGAGGTCAGAACACCGGGGAGCTGTTTTTT.

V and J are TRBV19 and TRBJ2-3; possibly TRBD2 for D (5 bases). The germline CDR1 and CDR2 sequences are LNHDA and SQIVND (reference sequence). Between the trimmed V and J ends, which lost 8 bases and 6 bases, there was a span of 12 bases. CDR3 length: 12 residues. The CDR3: CASEGELDTQYF. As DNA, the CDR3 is TGTGCCAGTGAGGGAGAGTTGGATACGCAGTATTTT.

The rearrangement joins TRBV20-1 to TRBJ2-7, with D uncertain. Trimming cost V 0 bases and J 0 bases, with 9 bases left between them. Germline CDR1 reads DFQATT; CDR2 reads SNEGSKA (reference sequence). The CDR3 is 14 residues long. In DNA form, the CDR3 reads TGCAGTGCTAGAGATGCAGTTAGCTCCTACGAGCAGTACTTC. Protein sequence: CSARDAVSSYEQYF.

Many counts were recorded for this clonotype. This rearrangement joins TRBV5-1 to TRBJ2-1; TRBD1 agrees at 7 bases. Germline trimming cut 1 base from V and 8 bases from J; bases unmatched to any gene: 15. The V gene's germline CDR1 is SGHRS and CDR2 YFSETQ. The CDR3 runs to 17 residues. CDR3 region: CASSLRGRKSTDHEQFF. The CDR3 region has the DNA TGCGCCAGCAGCTTGAGGGGGCGAAAGTCCACGGACCATGAGCAGTTCTTC.

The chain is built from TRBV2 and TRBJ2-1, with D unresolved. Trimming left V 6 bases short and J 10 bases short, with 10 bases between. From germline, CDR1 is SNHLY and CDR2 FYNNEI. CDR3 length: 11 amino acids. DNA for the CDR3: TGTGCCAGCAGACCAGCAGGAGAGCAGTTCTTC. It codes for CASRPAGEQFF.

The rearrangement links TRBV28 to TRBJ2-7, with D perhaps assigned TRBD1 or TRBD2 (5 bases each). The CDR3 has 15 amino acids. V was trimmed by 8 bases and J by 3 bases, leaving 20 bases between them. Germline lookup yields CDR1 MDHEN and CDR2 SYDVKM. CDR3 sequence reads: CASDGVWGSSYEQYF. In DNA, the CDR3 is TGTGCCAGCGACGGGGTATGGGGGAGTAGCTACGAGCAGTACTTC.

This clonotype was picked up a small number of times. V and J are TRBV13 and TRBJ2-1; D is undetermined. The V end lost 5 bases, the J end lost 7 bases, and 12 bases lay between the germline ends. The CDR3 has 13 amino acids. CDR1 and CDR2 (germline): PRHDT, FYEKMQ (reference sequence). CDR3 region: CASSPLPTNEQFF. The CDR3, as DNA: TGTGCCAGCAGCCCCCTCCCAACGAATGAGCAGTTCTTC.

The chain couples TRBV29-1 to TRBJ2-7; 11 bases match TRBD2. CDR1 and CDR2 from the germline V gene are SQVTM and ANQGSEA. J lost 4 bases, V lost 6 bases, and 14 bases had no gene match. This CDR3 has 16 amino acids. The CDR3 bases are TGCAGCGTCCTGGGGGTACTAGCGGGAGAAGGATACGAGCAGTACTTC. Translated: CSVLGVLAGEGYEQYF.

CDR3 region: CAWSGASGSYEQYF. The CDR3 coding sequence is TGTGCCTGGAGTGGGGCGTCGGGCTCCTACGAGCAGTACTTC. The rearrangement links TRBV30 to TRBJ2-7, with D uncertain. Germline CDR1 is GTSNPN and CDR2 is SVGIG (reference sequence). The V and J ends lost 1 base and 0 bases respectively, with 10 bases between them. This CDR3 has 14 amino acids. The full variable domain, rest sourced from reference TRBV30 and TRBJ2-7, is SQTIHQWPATLVQPVGSPLSLECTVEGTSNPNLYWYRQAAGRGLQLLFYSVGIGQISSEVPQNLSASRPQDRQFILSSKKLLLSDSGFYLCAWSGASGSYEQYFGPGTRLTVT.

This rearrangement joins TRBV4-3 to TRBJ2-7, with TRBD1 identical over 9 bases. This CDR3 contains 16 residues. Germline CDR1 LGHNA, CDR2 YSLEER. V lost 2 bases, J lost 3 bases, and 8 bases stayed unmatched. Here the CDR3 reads CASSQRWTGDFYEQYF. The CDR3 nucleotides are TGCGCCAGCAGCCAACGCTGGACAGGGGACTTCTACGAGCAGTACTTC.

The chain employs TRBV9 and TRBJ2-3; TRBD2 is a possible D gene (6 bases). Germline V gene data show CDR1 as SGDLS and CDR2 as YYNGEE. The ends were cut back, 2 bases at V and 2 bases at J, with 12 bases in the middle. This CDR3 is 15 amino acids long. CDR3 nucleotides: TGTGCCAGCAGCGTCAACGGGGGTGTCACAGATACGCAGTATTTT. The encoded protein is CASSVNGGVTDTQYF.

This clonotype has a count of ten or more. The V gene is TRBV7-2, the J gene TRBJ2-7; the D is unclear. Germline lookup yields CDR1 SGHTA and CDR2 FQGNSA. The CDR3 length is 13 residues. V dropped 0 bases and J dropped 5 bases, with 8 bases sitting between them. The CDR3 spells CASSLASGNEQYF. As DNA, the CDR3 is TGTGCCAGCAGCTTAGCGTCGGGCAACGAGCAGTACTTC.